This passage covers 27 T cell receptor beta chains from one sample sequenced in a study of T-cell memory formation after mild COVID-19. One entry per CDR3 protein, called by TCRdb with MiXCR from the 5' RACE reads. The sample contains about 270,000 distinct CDR3 sequences, roughly 15% of which appear only once. The sequenced material came from PBMCs or a T cell subset sorted from them (not recorded which). These TCRs come from a young man who had mild COVID-19 (a few samples of this study predate the infection). Cell type and time point are not known.

V gene TRBV15 combines with J gene TRBJ1-2; 10 nucleotides agree with TRBD1. The CDR3 consists of 16 residues. V was clipped by 2 bases and J by 5 bases; unmatched bases: 8. Per the germline V gene, CDR1 is LNHNV and CDR2 is YYDKDF (reference sequence). CDR3 amino acids: CATSRPRQGAGYGYTF. The CDR3 bases are TGTGCCACCAGCAGACCCCGACAGGGGGCAGGGTATGGCTACACCTTC.

CDR3 sequence reads: CASSLNLRADTQYF. In DNA, the CDR3 is TGTGCCAGCAGCTTAAATCTTAGGGCAGATACGCAGTATTTT. The chain combines TRBV7-3 with TRBJ2-3; D ambiguous. Germline values: CDR1 SGHTA, CDR2 FQGTGA. V was trimmed by 1 base and J by 4 bases, leaving 9 bases between them. The CDR3 length is 14 residues.

This clonotype was picked up a small number of times. This chain joins TRBV6-5 and TRBJ1-1; D unclear. V was cut by 0 bases and J by 7 bases, with 12 bases left in between. The CDR3 length is 14 residues. Germline CDR1 is MNHEY and CDR2 is SVGAGI. Here the CDR3 DNA reads TGTGCCAGCAGTTACTCCCCTGCTCGGCTTGAAGCTTTCTTT. Residues: CASSYSPARLEAFF.

This chain joins TRBV7-9 and TRBJ1-1; TRBD1 might be the D (5 bases). Germline values: CDR1 SEHNR, CDR2 FQNEAQ (reference sequence). CDR3 length: 15 residues. Trimming stripped 3 bases from V and 2 bases from J, with 13 bases between. The CDR3, as DNA: TGTGCCAGCAGCTTTGGGGTCGGGGACAACACTGAAGCTTTCTTT. Translating it yields CASSFGVGDNTEAFF. Full variable domain (rest looked up from reference TRBV7-9 and TRBJ1-1): DTGVSQNPRHKITKRGQNVTFRCDPISEHNRLYWYRQTLGQGPEFLTYFQNEAQLEKSRLLSDRFSAERPKGSFSTLEIQRTEQGDSAMYLCASSFGVGDNTEAFFGQGTRLTVV.

This chain uses TRBV5-1 with TRBJ2-3, with 9 positions matching TRBD1. This CDR3 is built from 16 residues. The V gene end was trimmed by 0 bases and the J gene end by 3 bases; junction bases not matched to a gene: 5. Germline V gene lookup returns CDR1 SGHRS and CDR2 YFSETQ. The DNA of the CDR3 is TGCGCCAGCAGCTTGGGACAGGGGGGTCAAACAGATACGCAGTATTTT. This encodes CASSLGQGGQTDTQYF.

V and J are TRBV6-5 and TRBJ1-6; 7 bases line up with TRBD1. The CDR3 has 17 amino acids. Germline V CDR1 and CDR2: MNHEY, SVGAGI. With 5 bases clipped from V and 3 bases from J, the junction kept 10 bases outside the gene matches. Written as DNA, the CDR3 is TGTGCCAGCAGTCGTACCATCCGGGACAGCTATAATTCACCCCTCCACTTT. Its translation: CASSRTIRDSYNSPLHF.

This clonotype showed up just a few times. At one end the junction does not follow the germline gene, possibly because of a read error. This rearrangement joins TRBV15 to TRBJ1-4; 7 bases map to TRBD1. The CDR3 runs 15 residues. Germline CDR1 reads LNHNV; CDR2 reads YYDKDF (reference sequence). The CDR3 region has the DNA TGTGCCACCAGCGGAGACAGGGCGTCTAATGAAAAACTGTTTTTT. It encodes CATSGDRASNEKLFF.

This clonotype was observed many times. V usage is TRBV7-2 and J usage is TRBJ2-5; 12 nucleotides agree with TRBD2. This CDR3 region has 16 residues. V lost 5 bases and J lost 4; bases outside the gene matches: 8. Germline CDR1 SGHTA, CDR2 FQGNSA. The CDR3 region is CASSPQLAGGAETQYF. The CDR3 nucleotides are TGTGCCAGCAGCCCGCAACTAGCGGGGGGCGCAGAGACCCAGTACTTC. The full variable domain, with the rest looked up from reference TRBV7-2 and TRBJ2-5, is GAGVSQSPSNKVTEKGKDVELRCDPISGHTALYWYRQSLGQGLEFLIYFQGNSAPDKSGLPSDRFSAERTGGSVSTLTIQRTQQEDSAVYLCASSPQLAGGAETQYFGPGTRLLVL.

This clonotype came up a few times. The rearrangement joins TRBV24-1 to TRBJ2-5, with TRBD2 matching over 9 bases. The trim removed 2 bases at V and 1 base at J, leaving 4 bases unmatched. This CDR3 spans 16 amino acids. Looked up from germline, CDR1 is KGHDR and CDR2 is SFDVKD. The CDR3 protein is CATSDSSAGGQETQYF. The DNA for the CDR3 is TGTGCCACCAGTGATTCATCAGCGGGGGGCCAAGAGACCCAGTACTTC.

Notes on this clonotype: Sequence at one end of the junction differs from germline and may be a read error. The chain recombines TRBV7-2 with TRBJ2-5; the match to TRBD2 covers 11 bases. The CDR3 has 13 residues. From germline, CDR1 is SGHTA and CDR2 FQGNSA. Here the CDR3 DNA reads TGTGCCAGCAAACTAGCGGGGGCAGAGACCCAGCACTTC. Translated: CASKLAGAETQHF.

The table lists this clonotype with a few counts. The chain has TRBV7-9 and TRBJ1-6, with unresolved D. The CDR3 contains 13 residues. Germline-derived CDR1 and CDR2 are SEHNR and FQNEAQ (reference sequence). The ends were cut back, 1 base at V and 10 bases at J, with 8 bases in the middle. CDR3 sequence: CASSLELFSPLHF. The CDR3 coding sequence is TGTGCCAGCAGCTTAGAACTCTTCTCACCCCTCCACTTT. The full variable domain, rest sourced from reference TRBV7-9 and TRBJ1-6, is DTGVSQNPRHKITKRGQNVTFRCDPISEHNRLYWYRQTLGQGPEFLTYFQNEAQLEKSRLLSDRFSAERPKGSFSTLEIQRTEQGDSAMYLCASSLELFSPLHFGNGTRLTVT.

This clonotype was seen a few times. The chain employs TRBV6-1 and TRBJ2-1; TRBD1 might be the D (5 bases). Trimming stripped 2 bases from V and 7 bases from J, with 15 bases between. Germline CDR1 is MNHNS and CDR2 is SASEGT. The CDR3 length is 15 residues. CDR3 in DNA: TGTGCCAGCAGTGAATCTGGCAGGGTAGTGAATGAGCAGTTCTTC. Protein product: CASSESGRVVNEQFF.

The chain employs TRBV29-1 and TRBJ2-1, with no clear D. In germline, CDR1 is SQVTM, CDR2 ANQGSEA. The CDR3 length is 14 residues. V gave up 0 bases and J gave up 9 bases, with 15 bases separating them. The DNA for the CDR3 is TGCAGCGTTGAAGAAATGCTTGTAGGGCCTGAGCAGTTCTTC. Translation: CSVEEMLVGPEQFF.

The chain couples TRBV12-3 or TRBV12-4 to TRBJ2-2; 9 bases map to TRBD2. Losses at the gene ends were 5 bases for V and 8 bases for J; bases not matched to a gene: 12. The CDR3 covers 16 residues. For the CDR3, the DNA is TGTGCCAGCAGTACAATAGCGGGGGCTGCGGCGGGGGAGCTGTTTTTT. It encodes CASSTIAGAAAGELFF.

This clonotype was observed many times. V gene TRBV5-5 combines with J gene TRBJ2-2; tentatively, D is TRBD1 (6 bases). This CDR3 spans 15 amino acids. CDR1 and CDR2 from the germline V gene are SGHKS and YYEKEE (reference sequence). The V end lost 0 bases, the J end lost 6 bases, and 12 bases lay between the germline ends. The CDR3 here is CASSLAPAGAGELFF. The CDR3 DNA sequence: TGTGCCAGCAGCTTGGCTCCGGCAGGGGCCGGGGAGCTGTTTTTT.

Regarding this clonotype: This may be a read error: a much more frequent sequence differs by one nucleotide. The chain combines TRBV7-9 with TRBJ2-3; the D is unclear. CDR3 length: 14 residues. Deletions cut 4 bases from V and 3 bases from J, with 11 bases between. Germline loops: CDR1 SEHNR, CDR2 FQNEAQ (reference sequence). The CDR3 sequence: CASSWIWSTDTQYF. DNA for the CDR3: TGTGCCAGCAGCTGGATATGGTCGACAGATACGCAGTATTTT.

CDR3 bases: TGTGCCAGCAGCCCCAGACGGAACGCGAACACCGGGGAGCTGTTTTTT. Its protein is CASSPRRNANTGELFF. The V gene is TRBV7-8, the J gene TRBJ2-2, with D unclear. Germline-derived CDR1 and CDR2 are SGHVS and FQNEAQ. The CDR3 has 16 residues. V shed 5 bases and J shed 0 bases, with 13 bases lying between them.

This clonotype turned up a few times. The chain is built from TRBV7-2 and TRBJ1-1, with 9 positions matching TRBD1. The CDR3 length is 19 residues. CDR1 SGHTA and CDR2 FQGNSA come from the germline V gene. V lost 2 bases and J lost 4; bases outside the gene matches: 17. The CDR3 nucleotides read TGTGCCAGCAGCTTATCCTCACCGTCCGGGACAGGGTATGGCACTGAAGCTTTCTTT. Its protein product is CASSLSSPSGTGYGTEAFF.

This chain uses TRBV7-2 with TRBJ1-1; tentatively, D is TRBD1 (5 bases). With 1 base removed from V and 10 bases from J, the gap between germline ends came to 13 bases. The CDR3 spans 13 residues. Germline lookup yields CDR1 SGHTA and CDR2 FQGNSA. The CDR3 spells CASSLVGQGRAFF. The CDR3, as DNA: TGTGCCAGCAGCTTAGTGGGGCAGGGAAGAGCTTTCTTT.

Only a few counts were recorded for this clonotype. The CDR3 here is CASSLGNRGHQPQHF. In DNA form, the CDR3 reads TGTGCCAGCAGCTTGGGTAACAGGGGTCATCAGCCCCAGCATTTT. This chain joins TRBV7-2 and TRBJ1-5, with TRBD1 identical over 7 bases. The CDR3 has 15 amino acids. Germline-derived CDR1 and CDR2 are SGHTA and FQGNSA. V lost 3 bases, J lost 5 bases, and 7 bases stayed unmatched. The full variable domain, with the rest looked up from reference TRBV7-2 and TRBJ1-5, is GAGVSQSPSNKVTEKGKDVELRCDPISGHTALYWYRQSLGQGLEFLIYFQGNSAPDKSGLPSDRFSAERTGGSVSTLTIQRTQQEDSAVYLCASSLGNRGHQPQHFGDGTRLSIL.

This clonotype was observed at least ten times. The chain joins TRBV4-2 to TRBJ2-3; possibly TRBD2 for D (6 bases). Germline V gene data show CDR1 as LGHNA and CDR2 as YNFKEQ. The CDR3 is 15 residues long. Trimming took 6 bases from V and 2 from J, leaving 15 bases between them. CDR3 region: CASSLTTGVTDTQYF. CDR3 nucleotides: TGTGCCAGCAGTCTTACGACGGGGGTCACAGATACGCAGTATTTT.

This chain joins TRBV5-5 and TRBJ2-7; TRBD1 agrees at 8 bases. There are 13 residues in the CDR3. The germline gives CDR1 SGHKS, CDR2 YYEKEE (reference sequence). Trimming removed 4 bases from V and 2 bases from J; junction bases left unmatched: 2. CDR3 in DNA: TGTGCCAGCAGCGCGGACAGGGCCTACGAGCAGTACGTC. It translates to CASSADRAYEQYV.

This clonotype was counted a few times. The rearrangement links TRBV4-3 to TRBJ2-3; TRBD2 matches 8 bases. Germline assignment: CDR1 LGHNA and CDR2 YSLEER. This CDR3 comprises 15 residues. J lost 2 bases, V lost 3 bases, and 4 bases had no gene match. Written as DNA, the CDR3 is TGCGCCAGCAGCCACACGGGGGGGTACACAGATACGCAGTATTTT. Translated: CASSHTGGYTDTQYF.

This clonotype occurred a few times. The chain joins TRBV12-3 or TRBV12-4 to TRBJ2-1; D is unclear. The CDR3 consists of 14 residues. The ends were cut back, 5 bases at V and 6 bases at J, with 14 bases in the middle. The chain's CDR3 is CASSPSGRSNEQFF. The DNA for the CDR3 is TGTGCCAGCAGTCCCTCCGGACGGAGCAATGAGCAGTTCTTC.

The chain carries TRBV6-2 or TRBV6-3 and TRBJ2-3; D may be TRBD2 (7 bases). V lost 6 bases, J lost 2 bases, and 12 bases lay in between. Germline V gene data show CDR1 as MNHEY and CDR2 as SVGEGT. The CDR3 has 14 residues. Here the CDR3 DNA reads TGTGCCAGCAGGAGGGCGGGGGCCACAGATACGCAGTATTTT. It is translated as CASRRAGATDTQYF.

The rearrangement links TRBV6-2 or TRBV6-3 to TRBJ2-1; 9 bases are a match to TRBD2. V lost 5 bases, J lost 6 bases, and 14 bases stayed unmatched. The CDR3 sequence is 17 residues long. Germline V CDR1 and CDR2: MNHEY, SVGEGT. The CDR3 reads CASSNPRGGRRSNEQFF. DNA for the CDR3: TGTGCCAGCAGTAACCCGCGGGGGGGCCGGCGGAGCAATGAGCAGTTCTTC.

This chain uses TRBV20-1 with TRBJ2-4; D might be TRBD1 (5 bases). V was pared by 6 bases and J by 6 bases, with 12 bases between. The CDR3 loop spans 12 amino acids. Germline assignment: CDR1 DFQATT and CDR2 SNEGSKA (reference sequence). The CDR3, as DNA: TGCAGTGCCCGCCGGCAGGGAAACATTCAGTACTTC. It is translated as CSARRQGNIQYF.